The rows below give T cell receptor beta chains drawn from one sample of a study of T cell responses to AZD1222 COVID-19 vaccine. Sequencing was performed with immunoSEQ multiplex PCR; in TCRdb, only in-frame clones are kept and a portion is missing. The sample shows about 120,000 clones, 85% to 90% of them seen only once. Source: peripheral blood, taken on day 0 of AZD1222 vaccination. These receptor sequences come from an adult in good health. CDR3s include the opening cysteine and the closing phenylalanine or tryptophan. The order of the fields is clone size, V gene, D gene, J gene, CDR3 DNA, CDR3 protein. The D gene is left open where the match is weak. Size is stated for part of the rows, as once, few or many counts, or as a class when the clone is expanded.

clone size: .
V gene: TRBV6-5
D gene: TRBD2
J gene: TRBJ2-2
CDR3 DNA: TGTGCCAGCAAACTCCAGCGGGGGGCCGGGGAGCTGTTTTTT
CDR3 protein: CASKLQRGAGELFF

clone size: once
V gene: TRBV7-9
D gene: TRBD1
J gene: TRBJ2-7
CDR3 DNA: TGTGCCAGCAGTTTTGACAGGGTCAAAGAGCAGTACTTC
CDR3 protein: CASSFDRVKEQYF

clone size: .
V gene: TRBV30
D gene: TRBD2
J gene: TRBJ2-1
CDR3 DNA: TGTGCCTGGAGTGTAGTGGGACTAGCGGCTAATGAGCAGTTCTTC
CDR3 protein: CAWSVVGLAANEQFF

clone size: once
V gene: TRBV25-1
D gene: TRBD1
J gene: TRBJ2-1
CDR3 DNA: TGTGCCAGCACCAAGGACAGGTTGGGTGAGCAGTTCTTC
CDR3 protein: CASTKDRLGEQFF

clone size: once
V gene: TRBV28
D gene: .
J gene: TRBJ1-5
CDR3 DNA: TGTGCCAGCAGTCTCCCTTTTGGTTCGGACGGTCAGCCCCAGCATTTT
CDR3 protein: CASSLPFGSDGQPQHF

clone size: once
V gene: TRBV12-5
D gene: .
J gene: TRBJ2-2
CDR3 DNA: TGTGCTAGTGGGAGGGAGCGGGCCGGGGAGCTGTTTTTT
CDR3 protein: CASGRERAGELFF

clone size: .
V gene: TRBV18
D gene: TRBD2
J gene: TRBJ2-3
CDR3 DNA: TGTGCCAGCTCCCCGGCTCGGCTAGCGGGCACAGATACGCAGTATTTT
CDR3 protein: CASSPARLAGTDTQYF

clone size: .
V gene: TRBV5-1
D gene: TRBD2
J gene: TRBJ2-1
CDR3 DNA: TGCGCCAGCAGCTTGTCGGGAGGGCAGTTCTTC
CDR3 protein: CASSLSGGQFF

clone size: .
V gene: TRBV18
D gene: TRBD1
J gene: TRBJ1-4
CDR3 DNA: TGTGCCAGCTCACCAAATCCGGGACAGGGTGGTGAAAAACTGTTTTTT
CDR3 protein: CASSPNPGQGGEKLFF

clone size: .
V gene: TRBV10-3
D gene: TRBD2
J gene: TRBJ2-7
CDR3 DNA: TGTGCCATCAGTGATACTAGCGGGATCGAGGAGCAGTACTTC
CDR3 protein: CAISDTSGIEEQYF

clone size: .
V gene: TRBV29-1
D gene: .
J gene: TRBJ1-5
CDR3 DNA: TGCAGCGTCCGGGACACATATCAGCCCCAGCATTTT
CDR3 protein: CSVRDTYQPQHF

clone size: .
V gene: TRBV2
D gene: .
J gene: TRBJ2-3
CDR3 DNA: TGTGCCAGCAGGGATCTCGGCACAGATACGCAGTATTTT
CDR3 protein: CASRDLGTDTQYF

clone size: .
V gene: TRBV27
D gene: TRBD1
J gene: TRBJ2-7
CDR3 DNA: TGTGCCAGCAGTTTACCGGGGGGACAGGGCACGTTTTTGTACTTC
CDR3 protein: CASSLPGGQGTFLYF

clone size: .
V gene: TRBV10-3
D gene: TRBD1
J gene: TRBJ1-4
CDR3 DNA: TGTGCCATCAGTGAGCCAGGGGGGGAAAAACTGTTTTTT
CDR3 protein: CAISEPGGEKLFF

clone size: .
V gene: TRBV5-1
D gene: TRBD1
J gene: TRBJ2-2
CDR3 DNA: TGCGCCAGCAGCACACACACAGGGGGCGAAGCCACCGGGGAGCTGGATACCCGGGGAAAGTTTTTT
CDR3 protein: CASSTHTGGEATGELDTRGKFF

clone size: .
V gene: TRBV11-2
D gene: TRBD1
J gene: TRBJ2-7
CDR3 DNA: TGTGCCAGCAGCACCTTGACAGGGGCCTTGGAGCAGTACTTC
CDR3 protein: CASSTLTGALEQYF

clone size: .
V gene: TRBV19
D gene: .
J gene: TRBJ1-1
CDR3 DNA: TGTGCCACCTATCCCAAGAGTCCGGTCATGAACACTGAAGCTTTCTTT
CDR3 protein: CATYPKSPVMNTEAFF

clone size: .
V gene: TRBV7-2
D gene: .
J gene: TRBJ2-3
CDR3 DNA: TGTGCCAGCAGCTCCCATAGGGGGGCTAGCACAGATACGCAGTATTTT
CDR3 protein: CASSSHRGASTDTQYF

clone size: few
V gene: TRBV28
D gene: .
J gene: TRBJ1-1
CDR3 DNA: TGTGCCAGCAGTCCCCCGGGGACTTGGGGCACTGAAGCTTTCTTT
CDR3 protein: CASSPPGTWGTEAFF

clone size: .
V gene: TRBV20-1
D gene: TRBD1
J gene: TRBJ2-7
CDR3 DNA: TGCAGTGCTAGTTCCGGGACAGATAAGTACGAGCAGTACTTC
CDR3 protein: CSASSGTDKYEQYF

clone size: .
V gene: TRBV19
D gene: TRBD1
J gene: TRBJ2-5
CDR3 DNA: TGTGCCAGTAGGCGGACAGGGTGGGAGACCCAGTACTTC
CDR3 protein: CASRRTGWETQYF

clone size: .
V gene: TRBV5-1
D gene: TRBD2
J gene: TRBJ2-7
CDR3 DNA: TGCGCCAGCAGCTTGGCCTCGGGGGGGCAGGGCTACGAGCAGTACTTC
CDR3 protein: CASSLASGGQGYEQYF

clone size: .
V gene: TRBV11-2
D gene: .
J gene: TRBJ2-7
CDR3 DNA: TGTGCCAGCAGCTTAGAGCGGGGCCCCCCCCACGAGCAGTACTTC
CDR3 protein: CASSLERGPPHEQYF

clone size: .
V gene: TRBV6-5
D gene: .
J gene: TRBJ2-7
CDR3 DNA: TGTGCCAGCAGTTACGGCAGGGGCTACGAGCAGTACTTC
CDR3 protein: CASSYGRGYEQYF

clone size: .
V gene: TRBV28
D gene: TRBD1
J gene: TRBJ1-6
CDR3 DNA: TGTGCCAGCAACGGACAGGGTAGCTCACCCCTCCACTTT
CDR3 protein: CASNGQGSSPLHF

clone size: .
V gene: TRBV19
D gene: .
J gene: TRBJ2-4
CDR3 DNA: TGTGCCAGTAGTTCTAAACAGGGGGGGAAGGTAAACGTTCAGTACTTC
CDR3 protein: CASSSKQGGKVNVQYF

clone size: once
V gene: TRBV28
D gene: .
J gene: TRBJ1-5
CDR3 DNA: TGTGCCAGTGAGTATAGCAATCAGCCCCAGCATTTT
CDR3 protein: CASEYSNQPQHF

clone size: .
V gene: TRBV9
D gene: .
J gene: TRBJ2-3
CDR3 DNA: TGTGCCAGCAGCGTAGGTAGGAGCGGGAGCACAGATACGCAGTATTTT
CDR3 protein: CASSVGRSGSTDTQYF

clone size: .
V gene: TRBV19
D gene: TRBD1
J gene: TRBJ1-1
CDR3 DNA: TGTGCCAGTAGTGCCCCCGACAGGGGGCGGGAAGCTTTCTTT
CDR3 protein: CASSAPDRGREAFF

clone size: .
V gene: TRBV6-5
D gene: .
J gene: TRBJ1-3
CDR3 DNA: TGTGCCAGCAGTCCAACCACCATATATTTT
CDR3 protein: CASSPTTIYF

clone size: .
V gene: TRBV10-1
D gene: .
J gene: TRBJ1-1
CDR3 DNA: TGCGCCAGCAGGGACTTCGGGGGCGCCGCTTTCTTT
CDR3 protein: CASRDFGGAAFF

clone size: .
V gene: TRBV6-5
D gene: .
J gene: TRBJ1-1
CDR3 DNA: TGTGCCAGCAGTTACGGGCGGAACACTGAAGCTTTCTTT
CDR3 protein: CASSYGRNTEAFF

clone size: .
V gene: TRBV6-5
D gene: .
J gene: TRBJ2-7
CDR3 DNA: TGTGCCAGCAGTTACGGCGGGATTTCCTACGAGCAGTACTTC
CDR3 protein: CASSYGGISYEQYF

clone size: .
V gene: TRBV7-9
D gene: TRBD1
J gene: TRBJ2-1
CDR3 DNA: TGTGCCAGCAGCCCACAGGGGGTCTACAATGAGCAGTTCTTC
CDR3 protein: CASSPQGVYNEQFF

clone size: .
V gene: TRBV30
D gene: .
J gene: TRBJ2-2
CDR3 DNA: TGTGCCTGGGCCGCTGGGAGGTCCATGCCCGGGGAGCTGTTTTTT
CDR3 protein: CAWAAGRSMPGELFF

clone size: .
V gene: TRBV6-5
D gene: .
J gene: TRBJ1-6
CDR3 DNA: TGTGCCAGCAGGGGATGGGAGGATAATAATTCACCCCTCCACTTT
CDR3 protein: CASRGWEDNNSPLHF

clone size: .
V gene: TRBV28
D gene: .
J gene: TRBJ2-1
CDR3 DNA: TGTGCCAGCAGTTTAACGGCTAGTGGGGGCAATGAGCAGTTCTTC
CDR3 protein: CASSLTASGGNEQFF

clone size: .
V gene: TRBV3-1/TRBV3-2
D gene: TRBD1
J gene: TRBJ2-7
CDR3 DNA: TGTGCCAGCAGCCACACCACCGGGACAGTCCACGAGCAGTACTTC
CDR3 protein: CASSHTTGTVHEQYF